One and the same sample provided the 32 T cell receptor beta chains below, sequenced in a study of vaccination and CD4 T cells after COVID-19. Once obtained from cultured CD4+ T cells, the DNA was sequenced using the Oncomine TCR Beta short-read assay. Each CDR3 protein gets one entry after TCRdb re-called the PCR reads with MiXCR. The sample yields over 9,500 distinct CDR3 sequences, roughly two fifths seen once. Treatment reported: roughly 11-day PBMC culture with coronavirus spike peptide pools or control peptides (ViraFEST assay). Their specific antigens are unknown. Sequenced sample: CD4+ T cells from blood, cultured in vitro. These receptors were obtained from a human donor who had recovered from COVID-19.

The chain combines TRBV6-1 with TRBJ1-5; 9 positions match TRBD1. The CDR3 sequence is 14 residues long. Unmatched junction bases numbered 7, after V lost 7 bases and J lost 6 bases. Per germline, CDR1 MNHNS and CDR2 SASEGT. The CDR3 region is CASTQGQGFQPQHF. CDR3 nucleotides: TGTGCCAGCACTCAAGGACAGGGGTTTCAGCCCCAGCATTTT.

The V call is TRBV19, the J call TRBJ1-1; 11 nucleotides align to TRBD1. This CDR3 is 16 amino acids long. CDR1 LNHDA and CDR2 SQIVND come from the germline V gene (reference sequence). J was trimmed by 0 bases and V by 5 bases; bases with no gene match: 5. In DNA form, the CDR3 reads TGTGCCAGTAGTCAGGGGACAGGGGGGCTGAACACTGAAGCTTTCTTT. The encoded protein is CASSQGTGGLNTEAFF.

This clonotype came up once. The V and J genes are TRBV9 and TRBJ2-2, with TRBD2 matching over 9 bases. Germline V lookup: CDR1 SGDLS, CDR2 YYNGEE. J gave up 1 base and V 0 bases, and 4 bases lay outside the gene matches. This CDR3 has 17 residues. CDR3 sequence (DNA): TGTGCCAGCAGCGTAGCAGCGGGGGGACGGAACACCGGGGAGCTGTTTTTT. Protein product: CASSVAAGGRNTGELFF.

This chain joins TRBV7-9 and TRBJ2-1; D possibly corresponds to TRBD1 (5 bases). Germline V CDR1 and CDR2: SEHNR, FQNEAQ (reference sequence). This CDR3 has 13 residues. V shed 1 base and J shed 9 bases, with 10 bases lying between them. In nucleotides, the CDR3 is TGTGCCAGCAGCTTAGTGGGTAGGGGTGAGCAGTTCTTC. It translates to CASSLVGRGEQFF.

The chain couples TRBV19 to TRBJ1-5, with 10 bases matching TRBD1. The CDR3 has 14 amino acids. With V trimmed by 6 bases and J by 5 bases, 4 bases remained unmatched. CDR1 is LNHDA and CDR2 is SQIVND in the germline V gene (reference sequence). CDR3 region: CASSRQGADQPQHF. The CDR3 nucleotides are TGTGCCAGTAGCCGACAGGGGGCGGATCAGCCCCAGCATTTT.

This clonotype appeared a few times. The V and J genes are TRBV19 and TRBJ1-5; D possibly corresponds to TRBD1 (5 bases). V dropped 3 bases and J dropped 4 bases, with 16 bases sitting between them. Per the germline V gene, CDR1 is LNHDA and CDR2 is SQIVND (reference sequence). This CDR3 has 16 residues. The CDR3 DNA reads as TGTGCCAGTAGTATGGGCGGGACGGGAGGTAATCAGCCCCAGCATTTT. This encodes CASSMGGTGGNQPQHF.

The table lists this clonotype with a few counts. The rearrangement links TRBV7-2 to TRBJ1-5; D gene ambiguous. From germline, CDR1 is SGHTA and CDR2 FQGNSA. The CDR3 is 15 residues long. V gave up 1 base and J gave up 4 bases, with 11 bases separating them. The CDR3 loop is CASSLVGQLNQPQHF. Written as DNA, the CDR3 is TGTGCCAGCAGCTTAGTAGGCCAGCTTAATCAGCCCCAGCATTTT. Supplemented by reference TRBV7-2 and TRBJ1-5, the full variable domain reads GAGVSQSPSNKVTEKGKDVELRCDPISGHTALYWYRQSLGQGLEFLIYFQGNSAPDKSGLPSDRFSAERTGGSVSTLTIQRTQQEDSAVYLCASSLVGQLNQPQHFGDGTRLSIL.

This chain's CDR3 is CASSEGDYGYTF. The CDR3 region has the DNA TGCGCCAGCAGTGAGGGGGACTATGGCTACACCTTC. The chain employs TRBV10-1 and TRBJ1-2; D gene uncertain. Per the germline V gene, CDR1 is WNHNN and CDR2 is SYGVQD (reference sequence). V was shortened by 2 bases and J by 3 bases, with 4 bases between the two germline ends. This CDR3 region has 12 residues.

V gene TRBV10-3 combines with J gene TRBJ2-7; TRBD1 aligns across 10 bases. Germline assignment: CDR1 ENHRY and CDR2 SYGVKD. J lost 4 bases, V lost 6 bases, and 9 bases had no gene match. This CDR3 has 15 residues. The CDR3 bases are TGTGCCATCAGGGGGACAGGGGAAGTAGGGTACGAGCAGTACTTC. Its protein is CAIRGTGEVGYEQYF.

This rearrangement joins TRBV11-2 to TRBJ2-2, with 11 bases matching TRBD2. The V and J ends lost 6 bases and 3 bases, in that order; junction bases with no gene match: 6. Germline CDR1 and CDR2: SGHAT and FQNNGV. The CDR3 runs 16 residues. The CDR3 nucleotides are TGTGCCAGCAGACAACTAGCGGGGGAGTACACCGGGGAGCTGTTTTTT. Translating gives CASRQLAGEYTGELFF.

This clonotype was seen a handful of times. The CDR3 sequence is CASSLGTDGATQHF. In DNA, the CDR3 is TGCGCCAGCAGCCTTGGGACAGACGGGGCGACCCAGCATTTT. The chain has TRBV4-1 and TRBJ1-5, with 7 bases identical to TRBD1. This CDR3 has 14 residues. V lost 4 bases and J lost 11; bases outside the gene matches: 11. Germline CDR1 is MGHRA and CDR2 is YSYEKL.

J is TRBJ2-5 and V is TRBV5-1; the match to TRBD1 covers 9 bases. V lost 3 bases to trimming and J lost 0 bases; unmatched junction nucleotides: 3. Germline loops: CDR1 SGHRS, CDR2 YFSETQ. CDR3 length: 15 amino acids. CDR3 nucleotide sequence: TGCGCCAGCAGCTACCGGGACAGGGACCAAGAGACCCAGTACTTC. It is translated as CASSYRDRDQETQYF.

This clonotype appeared once. The V and J genes are TRBV30 and TRBJ1-5; D ambiguous. This CDR3 has 13 amino acids. Looked up from germline, CDR1 is GTSNPN and CDR2 is SVGIG (reference sequence). Trimming cost V 0 bases and J 5 bases, with 8 bases left between them. The CDR3 here is CAWSVEFHQPQHF. The DNA of the CDR3 is TGTGCCTGGAGTGTAGAGTTCCATCAGCCCCAGCATTTT.

This clonotype was picked up a small number of times. The rearrangement joins TRBV20-1 to TRBJ2-1; 7 positions agree with TRBD2. The CDR3 has 15 residues. The J segment lost 1 base and the V segment lost 5 bases, leaving 8 bases of the junction unmatched. Germline values: CDR1 DFQATT, CDR2 SNEGSKA (reference sequence). The CDR3, as DNA: TGCAGTGCTCCCAACGGGCGGGGGTCCTACAATGAGCAGTTCTTC. It is translated as CSAPNGRGSYNEQFF.

The chain carries TRBV12-3 or TRBV12-4 and TRBJ2-3; 10 nucleotides agree with TRBD1. The CDR3 is 15 amino acids. The V gene end was trimmed by 5 bases and the J gene end by 6 bases; junction bases not matched to a gene: 8. The CDR3 loop is CASSGAGTGEDTQYF. The CDR3 DNA reads TGTGCCAGCAGTGGTGCCGGGACAGGGGAGGATACGCAGTATTTT.

J is TRBJ2-7 and V is TRBV12-3 or TRBV12-4, with 7 bases matching TRBD2. With 3 bases clipped from V and 6 bases from J, the junction kept 8 bases outside the gene matches. The CDR3 is 14 residues long. The CDR3 DNA reads as TGTGCCAGCAGTTTTCCGGGTGGGAGGGCCGAGCAGTACTTC. Translation gives CASSFPGGRAEQYF.

This clonotype was observed a handful of times. This chain uses TRBV2 with TRBJ2-2; D gene uncertain. Germline V CDR1 and CDR2: SNHLY, FYNNEI. Trimming removed 3 bases from V and 6 bases from J, with 5 bases in between. The CDR3 has 12 amino acids. CDR3 bases: TGTGCCAGCAGTGAGAATTCCGGGGAGCTGTTTTTT. This encodes CASSENSGELFF.

The chain has TRBV6-1 and TRBJ2-7, with D tentatively TRBD1 (5 bases). The V end lost 0 bases, the J end lost 0 bases, and 9 bases lay between the germline ends. The germline V gene has CDR1 MNHNS and CDR2 SASEGT. The CDR3 consists of 15 residues. Here the CDR3 DNA reads TGTGCCAGCAGTGAAGCGCCAGGGTTCTCCTACGAGCAGTACTTC. This codes for CASSEAPGFSYEQYF.

The V call is TRBV7-9, the J call TRBJ2-7; TRBD1 matches at 7 bases. The CDR3 consists of 14 residues. The V gene end was trimmed by 0 bases and the J gene end by 5 bases; junction bases not matched to a gene: 4. CDR1 and CDR2 from the germline V gene are SEHNR and FQNEAQ (reference sequence). CDR3 protein: CASSLAGRGNEQYF. The CDR3 DNA reads as TGTGCCAGCAGCTTAGCTGGCAGGGGGAACGAGCAGTACTTC.

The chain uses TRBV3-1 and TRBJ2-7, with 9 nucleotides matching TRBD1. After removal of 1 base from V and 4 bases from J, the junction contained 5 bases not matched to a gene. The V gene's germline CDR1 is LGHDT and CDR2 YNNKEL (reference sequence). This CDR3 is built from 15 residues. CDR3: CASSQAGTGSYEQYF. CDR3 nucleotides: TGTGCCAGCAGCCAAGCTGGGACAGGGTCTTACGAGCAGTACTTC.

The chain joins TRBV7-8 to TRBJ2-1; D is unresolved. This CDR3 is built from 17 residues. Looked up from germline, CDR1 is SGHVS and CDR2 is FQNEAQ. V dropped 1 base and J dropped 6 bases, with 19 bases sitting between them. In DNA, the CDR3 is TGTGCCAGCAGCTTAGTAAAGCCGCCCAGTGCCGCCAATGAGCAGTTCTTC. This translates into CASSLVKPPSAANEQFF.

This clonotype has more than one count but fewer than ten. The chain is built from TRBV2 and TRBJ1-1; D gene uncertain. The germline V and J ends were trimmed by 7 bases and 4 bases, with 16 bases remaining between them. This CDR3 comprises 14 residues. Germline CDR1 and CDR2: SNHLY and FYNNEI. In DNA, the CDR3 is TGTGCCAGCACCCCATCTCGCGGGAGCACTGAAGCTTTCTTT. It yields the protein CASTPSRGSTEAFF.

This clonotype was seen only once. V gene TRBV5-1 combines with J gene TRBJ1-3, with a tentative D call TRBD1 (5 bases). CDR1 SGHRS and CDR2 YFSETQ come from the germline V gene. With 4 bases removed from V and 0 bases from J, the gap between germline ends came to 8 bases. The CDR3 totals 14 residues. The CDR3 nucleotides are TGCGCCAGCAGCCAGGGAAGCTCTGGAAACACCATATATTTT. Its translation: CASSQGSSGNTIYF.

This clonotype is judged medium-sized (0.01 to 0.1%). The V gene is TRBV27, the J gene TRBJ2-3, with D possibly called TRBD1 or TRBD2 (5 bases each). The CDR3 spans 17 residues. Germline lookup yields CDR1 MNHEY and CDR2 SMNVEV (reference sequence). V was cut by 5 bases and J by 2 bases, with 20 bases left in between. CDR3 amino acids: CASSRDPGRRNTDTQYF. As DNA, the CDR3 is TGTGCCAGCAGTCGGGACCCGGGACGACGAAACACAGATACGCAGTATTTT.

The gene calls are TRBV6-1 and TRBJ1-1; 7 bases are a match to TRBD1. Germline V CDR1 and CDR2: MNHNS, SASEGT. V was clipped by 10 bases and J by 5 bases; unmatched bases: 10. This CDR3 spans 13 amino acids. For the CDR3, the DNA is TGTGCCACCCACAGGGGCAGTGCTACTGAAGCTTTCTTT. Translated, it gives CATHRGSATEAFF.

Here the CDR3 reads CASSKAPGQISNQPQHF. The CDR3 DNA reads TGTGCCAGCAGCAAAGCGCCGGGACAGATTAGCAATCAGCCCCAGCATTTT. V is TRBV21-1 and J is TRBJ1-5; the table gives TRBD1 as D, unverified against the DNA. TRBV21-1 is shown as a pseudogene. CDR3 length: 17 amino acids.

J is TRBJ1-5 and V is TRBV6-2 or TRBV6-3, with TRBD1 matching 10 bases. The V gene's germline CDR1 is MNHEY and CDR2 SVGEGT. This CDR3 is 15 amino acids long. With 6 bases clipped from V and 4 bases from J, the junction kept 6 bases outside the gene matches. The CDR3 here is CASSSDRGLNQPQHF. Here the CDR3 DNA reads TGTGCCAGCAGCTCCGACAGGGGGCTAAATCAGCCCCAGCATTTT.

This chain joins TRBV7-9 and TRBJ2-2; 7 bases agree with TRBD1. Unmatched junction bases numbered 7, after V lost 3 bases and J lost 0 bases. The germline gives CDR1 SEHNR, CDR2 FQNEAQ (reference sequence). This CDR3 is 17 amino acids long. The DNA of the CDR3 is TGTGCCAGCAGCTTTCAGGGGACAGTTTCGAACACCGGGGAGCTGTTTTTT. It yields the protein CASSFQGTVSNTGELFF.

The chain links TRBV20-1 to TRBJ1-3; no clear D gene. The CDR3 is 14 residues long. V lost 6 bases, J lost 4 bases, and 16 bases lay in between. Germline CDR1 and CDR2: DFQATT and SNEGSKA (reference sequence). The CDR3 loop reads CSALRRSEGNTIYF. The CDR3 region has the DNA TGCAGTGCGTTGAGGAGGTCGGAAGGAAACACCATATATTTT.

Here the CDR3 reads CAWSEDRAKFF. The DNA for the CDR3 is TGTGCCTGGAGTGAGGACAGGGCGAAGTTCTTC. V is TRBV30 and J is TRBJ2-1; 8 bases agree with TRBD1. In germline, CDR1 is GTSNPN, CDR2 SVGIG (reference sequence). The CDR3 loop spans 11 amino acids. J was trimmed by 14 bases and V by 1 base; bases with no gene match: 4. Complete variable domain (other parts from reference TRBV30 and TRBJ2-1): SQTIHQWPATLVQPVGSPLSLECTVEGTSNPNLYWYRQAAGRGLQLLFYSVGIGQISSEVPQNLSASRPQDRQFILSSKKLLLSDSGFYLCAWSEDRAKFFGPGTRLTVL.

V and J are TRBV11-2 and TRBJ1-1; D may be TRBD1 (5 bases). Per the germline V gene, CDR1 is SGHAT and CDR2 is FQNNGV. Trimming took off 6 bases at V and 1 base at J, with 18 bases between the two ends. The CDR3 sequence is 16 residues long. The CDR3 DNA sequence: TGTGCCAGCAGTCAACCGGGGCGCACGGAGAACACTGAAGCTTTCTTT. Translation gives CASSQPGRTENTEAFF.

This chain uses TRBV11-2 with TRBJ1-6; 8 bases are a match to TRBD1. CDR3 length equals 16 residues. Per the germline V gene, CDR1 is SGHAT and CDR2 is FQNNGV. With 5 bases clipped from V and 7 bases from J, the junction kept 10 bases outside the gene matches. CDR3 coding DNA: TGTGCCAGCAGCCCTCGGACAGGGAGGGAAAATTCACCCCTCCACTTT. It encodes CASSPRTGRENSPLHF.